This T cell receptor beta chain was identified in a study of identical twins. Study-wide points: Cross-sectional statistical analysis, not tracking of the same donors, underpinned the conclusions. Zero-insertion results could be subject to partial confounding by invariant MAIT and iNKT cells.

All of the donors were Caucasians in good health. The germline V gene has CDR1 SGHTS and CDR2 YDEGEE. The CDR3 sequence is 14 residues long. Trimming took off 0 bases at V and 3 bases at J, with 7 bases between the two ends. Unique molecular identifiers were present on the cDNA, which also gained a universal primer site by template switching. TCRdb reanalysed the 5' RACE reads using MiXCR and keeps one entry per CDR3 protein. The repertoire holds about 1.7 million distinct CDR3 sequences, with under 35% as singletons. This clonotype showed up just once. Antigen specificity is unknown. The receptor was derived from a newborn girl in good health. This chain connects TRBV5-8 to TRBJ1-5; D not resolved. The sequenced sample consisted of cord blood. In nucleotides, the CDR3 is TGTGCCAGCAGCTTGGGACCGTACAATCAGCCCCAGCATTTT. Translating gives CASSLGPYNQPQHF.